The clone carrying this T cell receptor beta chain was observed a single time. The CDR3 has 13 amino acids. V lost 3 bases and J lost 7; bases outside the gene matches: 5. The assay was immunoSEQ multiplex PCR, and TCRdb's table has in-frame clones only and misses some. Among fewer than 400,000 clones listed, roughly 86% were seen once. The data were taken from a study of blood T cell repertoires in COVID-19. Sequenced sample: PBMCs or T cells enriched from blood (not recorded which). This sequence joins TRBV12-3 or TRBV12-4 and TRBJ2-5, with 7 bases matching TRBD1. The TCR comes from a woman aged 25-40 years who had recovered from COVID-19. The CDR3 DNA follows: TGTGCCAGCAGTTTGACAGGGTCTGGGACCCAGTACTTC. Protein: CASSLTGSGTQYF.